The text below deals with one T cell receptor (beta chain). The cohort comprised adults aged roughly 18 to 95 years residing in under 25 US areas. Cohorts were based on clinical histories the participants reported. The sample comes from a study of blood T cell repertoires in COVID-19. Turning to the study itself: PBMCs, B-cell-depleted T cells, or T cells were the source of the cDNA or gDNA that made up the material.

The CDR3 is 16 amino acids. Germline V gene lookup returns CDR1 SGHRS and CDR2 YFSETQ. The ends were cut back, 7 bases at V and 5 bases at J, with 23 bases in the middle. Source study methods: Estimation of nucleated cell counts relied on the amplification of reference gene primers. The repertoire was sequenced with immunoSEQ multiplex PCR; TCRdb's copy has only in-frame clones and lacks some. That table is the source of V, J and clone size, and D and trimming were worked out from the DNA. This table has 150,000 to 200,000 clones, about 88% appearing once. This sequence joins TRBV5-1 and TRBJ2-3; TRBD2 might be the D (6 bases). What was sequenced was PBMCs or T cells enriched from blood (not recorded which). The source of this sequence is a woman between 18 and 30 years old who had recovered from COVID-19. The CDR3 bases are TGCGCCAGCTCTATTTTAGCGGCCACCAAGGGAGATACGCAGTATTTT. Translating gives CASSILAATKGDTQYF. Full variable domain (outside the CDR3, taken from reference TRBV5-1 and TRBJ2-3): KAGVTQTPRYLIKTRGQQVTLSCSPISGHRSVSWYQQTPGQGLQFLFEYFSETQRNKGNFPGRFSGRQFSNSRSEMNVSTLELGDSALYLCASSILAATKGDTQYFGPGTRLTVL.